This TCR beta chain appears in the sequencing data of a study of OX40 agonist ivuxolimab in advanced cancers. In the study overall: Head and neck, renal cell, melanoma or hepatocellular carcinoma were the cancers that dose-escalation patients had. Of the patients, three showed partial responses, one with hepatocellular carcinoma and two with cutaneous melanoma.

The length of the CDR3 is 17 residues. The germline V gene encodes CDR1 SGDLS and CDR2 YYNGEE. Trimming cost V 4 bases and J 4 bases, with 23 bases left between them. The data were produced by immunoSEQ multiplex PCR, yet TCRdb's version contains in-frame clones alone and is incomplete. Among tens of thousands of clones, approximately 90% were seen once, and the ten largest hold about 13%. This clone turned up a few times. The sample consisted of CD4+ or CD8+ T cells sorted from blood, taken in a trial of the OX40 agonist ivuxolimab. The TCR comes from an adult with an advanced solid tumor such as melanoma, head and neck, liver or kidney cancer. The V call is TRBV9, the J call TRBJ2-5; D perhaps matches TRBD1 (7 bases). Here the CDR3 reads CASSSGAGTAVSETQYF. CDR3 DNA sequence: TGTGCCAGCAGCTCGGGGGCCGGGACAGCAGTCTCAGAGACCCAGTACTTC.